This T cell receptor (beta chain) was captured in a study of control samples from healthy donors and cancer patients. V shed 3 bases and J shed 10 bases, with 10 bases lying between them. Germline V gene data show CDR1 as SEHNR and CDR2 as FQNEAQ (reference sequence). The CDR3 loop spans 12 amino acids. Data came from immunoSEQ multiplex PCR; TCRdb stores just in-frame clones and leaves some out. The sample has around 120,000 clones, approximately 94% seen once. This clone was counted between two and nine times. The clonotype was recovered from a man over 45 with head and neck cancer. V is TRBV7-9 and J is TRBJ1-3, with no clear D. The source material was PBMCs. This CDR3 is CASSFYSGTIYF. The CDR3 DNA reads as TGTGCCAGCAGCTTTTACTCGGGTACCATATATTTT.